Presented here are 14 T cell receptor beta chains from one specimen sequenced in a study of blood T cell repertoires in COVID-19. Generated by immunoSEQ multiplex PCR, the TCRdb table keeps only in-frame clones and is missing some. Among 75,000 to 100,000 clones, 86% were seen once, and the ten largest hold under 2%. The sequenced material came from peripheral blood. The receptors were gathered from a man older than 75 with acute or convalescent COVID-19.

This clone came up a few times. The chain links TRBV7-6 to TRBJ2-7; the D gene is possibly TRBD2 (5 bases). Trimming took off 1 base at V and 5 bases at J, with 6 bases between the two ends. The CDR3 is 12 residues long. Germline V gene sequence: CDR1 SGHVS, CDR2 FNYEAQ. Written as DNA, the CDR3 is TGTGCCAGCAGCTTAGACGGGGACGAGCAGTACTTC. Protein product: CASSLDGDEQYF.

This chain uses TRBV5-4 with TRBJ1-5; perhaps TRBD1 as D (6 bases). From germline, CDR1 is SGHNT and CDR2 YYREEE (reference sequence). The CDR3 has 13 residues. The ends were cut back, 3 bases at V and 4 bases at J, with 8 bases in the middle. Written as DNA, the CDR3 is TGTGCCAGCAGCTCCGGACAGAATCAGCCCCAGCATTTT. Translation: CASSSGQNQPQHF.

This chain joins TRBV23-1 and TRBJ1-1; D gene ambiguous. TRBV23-1 is an ORF; its function is uncertain. Trimming left V 6 bases short and J 0 bases short, with 11 bases between. This CDR3 region has 14 residues. The CDR3 loop reads CASSPERMNTEAFF. The CDR3 DNA reads TGCGCCAGCAGCCCTGAGAGGATGAACACTGAAGCTTTCTTT.

This clone was seen once. The rearrangement joins TRBV5-5 to TRBJ1-2, with TRBD1 identical over 8 bases. Unmatched junction bases numbered 6, after V lost 4 bases and J lost 1 base. The CDR3 has 15 amino acids. The germline gives CDR1 SGHKS, CDR2 YYEKEE (reference sequence). The DNA for the CDR3 is TGTGCCAGCAGCGAGAAGGACAGGGATAACTATGGCTACACCTTC. This gives the protein CASSEKDRDNYGYTF. The full variable domain, in which reference TRBV5-5 and TRBJ1-2 provide the parts outside the CDR3, is DAGVTQSPTHLIKTRGQQVTLRCSPISGHKSVSWYQQVLGQGPQFIFQYYEKEERGRGNFPDRFSARQFPNYSSELNVNALLLGDSALYLCASSEKDRDNYGYTFGSGTRLTVV.

The chain carries TRBV9 and TRBJ2-1, with D unresolved. Between the trimmed V and J ends, which lost 0 bases and 6 bases, there was a span of 13 bases. The CDR3 has 15 amino acids. Germline assignment: CDR1 SGDLS and CDR2 YYNGEE. CDR3 sequence reads: CASSVDSRSVNEQFF. DNA for the CDR3: TGTGCCAGCAGCGTAGACTCCCGAAGTGTCAATGAGCAGTTCTTC.

The rearrangement joins TRBV19 to TRBJ1-3; 8 bases fit TRBD1. Germline loops: CDR1 LNHDA, CDR2 SQIVND (reference sequence). The CDR3 runs 16 residues. J gave up 4 bases and V 7 bases, and 12 bases lay outside the gene matches. CDR3 protein: CASTSRGLRAGNTIYF. The CDR3 DNA is TGTGCCAGTACTAGCAGGGGGCTTCGAGCCGGAAACACCATATATTTT. Supplemented by reference TRBV19 and TRBJ1-3, the full variable domain reads DGGITQSPKYLFRKEGQNVTLSCEQNLNHDAMYWYRQDPGQGLRLIYYSQIVNDFQKGDIAEGYSVSREKKESFPLTVTSAQKNPTAFYLCASTSRGLRAGNTIYFGEGSWLTVV.

The V and J genes are TRBV7-2 and TRBJ2-7; a possible D gene is TRBD2 (6 bases). V lost 6 bases to trimming and J lost 2 bases, with 11 bases between them. Germline assignment: CDR1 SGHTA and CDR2 FQGNSA. CDR3 size: 13 residues. The CDR3 DNA reads TGTGCCAGCAGTATTGCGGGGACCTACGAGCAGTACTTC. Amino acid sequence: CASSIAGTYEQYF.

DNA of the CDR3: TGTGCCAGCAGTGAAGAGGCGAAGGGGGTGGTATCCTCACGGGATCAGCCCCAGCATTTT. This codes for CASSEEAKGVVSSRDQPQHF. The chain employs TRBV6-1 and TRBJ1-5; maybe TRBD1 (6 bases). The CDR3 runs to 20 residues. V gave up 1 base and J gave up 5 bases, with 27 bases separating them. Germline V gene sequence: CDR1 MNHNS, CDR2 SASEGT.

The J gene is TRBJ1-4, the V gene TRBV5-1; 7 bases fit TRBD1. V shed 5 bases and J 1 base; nucleotides not matched to a gene: 5. Germline-derived CDR1 and CDR2 are SGHRS and YFSETQ. This CDR3 has 15 residues. Written as DNA, the CDR3 is TGCGCCAGCAGTCAGACAGGGAAAACTAATGAAAAACTGTTTTTT. Translation gives CASSQTGKTNEKLFF.

The chain combines TRBV30 with TRBJ2-3; 8 nucleotides line up with TRBD1. Germline CDR1 reads GTSNPN; CDR2 reads SVGIG (reference sequence). This CDR3 has 14 amino acids. Trimming at V came to 8 bases and at J to 5 bases, leaving 12 bases not matched to a gene. The CDR3 DNA reads TGTGCCCGAAAATCCAGGGGGCAGGTAGATACGCAGTATTTT. Translating gives CARKSRGQVDTQYF.

This chain connects TRBV7-2 to TRBJ2-2; D gene unclear. Germline V gene data show CDR1 as SGHTA and CDR2 as FQGNSA. Deletions cut 6 bases from V and 2 bases from J, with 10 bases between. The CDR3 loop spans 14 amino acids. The CDR3 protein is CASSIPPNTGELFF. In DNA form, the CDR3 reads TGTGCCAGCAGTATCCCCCCTAACACCGGGGAGCTGTTTTTT.

This chain connects TRBV12-3 or TRBV12-4 to TRBJ2-1; 8 bases map to TRBD2. The CDR3 is 12 residues long. Germline trimming cut 5 bases from V and 9 bases from J; bases unmatched to any gene: 3. The CDR3 is CASSPLAGEQFF. The CDR3 nucleotides are TGTGCCAGCAGTCCGCTAGCGGGTGAGCAGTTCTTC.

This chain joins TRBV11-2 and TRBJ2-2, with D possibly TRBD2 on 6 matching bases. The germline V gene encodes CDR1 SGHAT and CDR2 FQNNGV. The CDR3 totals 16 residues. Trimming removed 2 bases at V and 2 bases at J, with 12 bases between. CDR3 DNA sequence: TGTGCCAGCAGCTTACAGGGAGGACTCAACACCGGGGAGCTGTTTTTT. This encodes CASSLQGGLNTGELFF.

The chain couples TRBV5-1 to TRBJ1-2; TRBD1 agrees at 10 bases. The CDR3 runs to 15 residues. V shed 4 bases, J shed 7 bases, and the junction held 10 bases outside the gene matches. Germline V gene data show CDR1 as SGHRS and CDR2 as YFSETQ. The CDR3, as DNA: TGCGCCAGCAGCATAACCGGGACAGGGGCTGGTGGCTACACCTTC. The encoded protein is CASSITGTGAGGYTF.